This entry features one T cell receptor beta chain sequence. Its target is not known. This entry belongs to a study of cytomegalovirus exposure and HLA in healthy donors. Healthy donors of bone marrow made up the group. A multiplex PCR was run with 60 Vbeta primers and 13 Jbeta primers. Libraries were prepared by immunoSEQ multiplex PCR; TCRdb keeps only in-frame clonotypes and omits some of them. The record lists some 130,000 clones, of which the ten most abundant hold roughly 2%. Study-level results: Analysis performed later found more than 15,000 TCR beta sequences associated with HLA alleles at 0.05 false discovery rate. In an earlier analysis, productive rearrangement rates for most beta V segments clustered near 87% or 30%. With DRB1 most and HLA-C fewest, TCR association rates differed between HLA loci in a later analysis.

Sequences were obtained from PBMCs. The TCR was taken from a woman aged 55 to 70 in good health and CMV-seronegative.

CDR3 nucleotides: TGTGCCAGCAGTTACTTCAGGGGGTATGAGCAGTTCTTC. This translates into CASSYFRGYEQFF. The chain recombines TRBV6-5 with TRBJ2-1; 7 positions agree with TRBD1. Germline-derived CDR1 and CDR2 are MNHEY and SVGAGI. Trimming cost V 1 base and J 8 bases; bases outside gene matches: 2. The CDR3 runs to 13 residues.